These 26 T cell receptor beta chains came from one sample sequenced in a study of identical twins. TCRdb itself ran the 5' RACE reads through MiXCR, one entry per CDR3 protein. In the table there are 700,000 to 950,000 distinct CDR3 sequences, around an eighth of which are singletons. Another study also made use of these data, one on yellow fever vaccine responses in identical twins.

The sample was PBMCs. The receptors originated from a woman aged 18 to 35 in good health.

This clonotype was found a few times. The chain links TRBV4-1 to TRBJ1-1, with D tentatively TRBD1 (5 bases). V was shortened by 3 bases and J by 5 bases, with 16 bases between the two germline ends. Germline CDR1 and CDR2: MGHRA and YSYEKL. This CDR3 is built from 15 residues. CDR3: CASSHDSGGKTEAFF. Here the CDR3 DNA reads TGCGCCAGCAGCCACGACAGTGGGGGAAAGACTGAAGCTTTCTTT.

This clonotype was detected many times. V usage is TRBV11-2 and J usage is TRBJ2-1; the match to TRBD2 covers 12 bases. Losses at the gene ends were 5 bases for V and 9 bases for J; bases not matched to a gene: 11. The germline V gene has CDR1 SGHAT and CDR2 FQNNGV. The length of the CDR3 is 16 residues. CDR3 amino acids: CASSPAGLAGGSEQFF. CDR3 nucleotides: TGTGCCAGCAGCCCAGCTGGGCTAGCGGGGGGGAGTGAGCAGTTCTTC.

The chain combines TRBV15 with TRBJ2-1; 11 bases fit TRBD2. This CDR3 region has 16 residues. Germline CDR1 LNHNV, CDR2 YYDKDF (reference sequence). After removal of 0 bases from V and 9 bases from J, the junction contained 7 bases not matched to a gene. The CDR3 DNA reads TGTGCCACCAGCAGAGACCTAGCGGGAGGTTCGGGTGAGCAGTTCTTC. It codes for CATSRDLAGGSGEQFF.

This clonotype turned up a few times. The rearrangement links TRBV11-2 to TRBJ2-1; 9 bases are a match to TRBD2. Germline values: CDR1 SGHAT, CDR2 FQNNGV. The trim removed 5 bases at V and 4 bases at J, leaving 15 bases unmatched. The CDR3 contains 18 residues. CDR3 DNA: TGTGCCAGCAGCCCCCGCGGGGGGGTAGCGGGAAGTTACAATGAGCAGTTCTTC. This codes for CASSPRGGVAGSYNEQFF.

This clonotype was detected only a few times. The chain links TRBV7-2 to TRBJ2-1; no firm D call. V was trimmed by 5 bases and J by 8 bases, leaving 7 bases between them. The CDR3 has 11 residues. The germline V gene has CDR1 SGHTA and CDR2 FQGNSA. CDR3 bases: TGTGCCAGCAGCCGGATCTATGAGCAGTTCTTC. Amino acid sequence: CASSRIYEQFF.

This clonotype showed up many times. The CDR3 here is CAISNFRDSPQETQYF. The CDR3 DNA reads TGTGCCATCAGCAACTTCCGGGACTCCCCACAAGAGACCCAGTACTTC. The chain couples TRBV10-3 to TRBJ2-5; a weak D match, TRBD2 (6 bases). The V end lost 6 bases, the J end lost 2 bases, and 19 bases lay between the germline ends. CDR3 length: 16 residues. Germline lookup yields CDR1 ENHRY and CDR2 SYGVKD.

The V gene is TRBV29-1, the J gene TRBJ1-1, with a weak D call TRBD1 (6 bases). Trimming removed 2 bases from V and 0 bases from J, with 19 bases in between. Germline V gene lookup returns CDR1 SQVTM and CDR2 ANQGSEA. This CDR3 is built from 17 residues. For the CDR3, the DNA is TGCAGCGTTGAAAAGACTACAGGGACGGGGATGAACACTGAAGCTTTCTTT. Its translation: CSVEKTTGTGMNTEAFF.

The sample holds a few counts of this clonotype. The rearrangement links TRBV28 to TRBJ2-1, with TRBD2 matching 7 bases. The CDR3 totals 15 residues. Germline lookup yields CDR1 MDHEN and CDR2 SYDVKM. The J segment lost 1 base and the V segment lost 7 bases, leaving 7 bases of the junction unmatched. The CDR3 DNA follows: TGTGCCAGCAAAAAAGCGGGAACATCCTACAATGAGCAGTTCTTC. It encodes CASKKAGTSYNEQFF.

This clonotype was detected only a few times. V usage is TRBV6-5 and J usage is TRBJ2-7; TRBD2 agrees at 12 bases. Germline loops: CDR1 MNHEY, CDR2 SVGAGI. V shed 0 bases, J shed 3 bases, and the junction held 6 bases outside the gene matches. CDR3 length equals 17 residues. CDR3: CASSYSLLAGGSYEQYF. In DNA form, the CDR3 reads TGTGCCAGCAGTTACTCCTTACTAGCGGGAGGAAGCTACGAGCAGTACTTC.

This clonotype has a handful of counts. V and J are TRBV7-9 and TRBJ2-5, with 9 bases lining up with TRBD1. CDR3 length equals 16 residues. Germline V lookup: CDR1 SEHNR, CDR2 FQNEAQ (reference sequence). V was pared by 4 bases and J by 5 bases, with 11 bases of the junction left unmatched. CDR3 in DNA: TGTGCCAGCAGCTCGAACGGATACAGGGGGCTTGAGACCCAGTACTTC. Protein: CASSSNGYRGLETQYF. The full variable domain, completed using reference TRBV7-9 and TRBJ2-5, is DTGVSQNPRHKITKRGQNVTFRCDPISEHNRLYWYRQTLGQGPEFLTYFQNEAQLEKSRLLSDRFSAERPKGSFSTLEIQRTEQGDSAMYLCASSSNGYRGLETQYFGPGTRLLVL.

The V call is TRBV27, the J call TRBJ2-2, with 8 bases aligning to TRBD1. The J segment lost 7 bases and the V segment lost 8 bases, leaving 0 bases of the junction unmatched. The CDR3 sequence is 11 residues long. The germline V gene encodes CDR1 MNHEY and CDR2 SMNVEV (reference sequence). This CDR3 is CASGQGGELFF. Here the CDR3 DNA reads TGTGCCAGCGGACAGGGCGGGGAGCTGTTTTTT.

This clonotype turned up a few times. The chain has TRBV12-3 or TRBV12-4 and TRBJ2-2; TRBD1 aligns across 7 bases. V lost 6 bases and J lost 7; bases outside the gene matches: 11. The CDR3 extends over 15 amino acids. The CDR3 bases are TGTGCCAGCAGCCGTGACAGGGATCGGGGCGGGGAGCTGTTTTTT. Encoded protein: CASSRDRDRGGELFF.

This clonotype was detected many times. The chain joins TRBV11-2 to TRBJ1-1; D perhaps matches TRBD1 (5 bases). This CDR3 is 13 amino acids long. Germline V lookup: CDR1 SGHAT, CDR2 FQNNGV. V shed 2 bases and J shed 3 bases, with 7 bases lying between them. The CDR3 here is CASSLIRDTEAFF. The DNA for the CDR3 is TGTGCCAGCAGCTTAATCAGGGACACTGAAGCTTTCTTT.

V usage is TRBV7-9 and J usage is TRBJ1-2; 8 positions agree with TRBD1. V was clipped by 5 bases and J by 6 bases; unmatched bases: 8. The CDR3 consists of 14 residues. The germline CDR1 and CDR2 sequences are SEHNR and FQNEAQ (reference sequence). DNA for the CDR3: TGTGCCAGCAGCCCTCGGGACAGGCCAAATGGCTACACCTTC. This encodes CASSPRDRPNGYTF.

This clonotype has a handful of counts. The gene calls are TRBV9 and TRBJ1-1; possibly TRBD1 for D (6 bases). Looked up from germline, CDR1 is SGDLS and CDR2 is YYNGEE. This CDR3 contains 15 residues. V gave up 3 bases and J gave up 4 bases, with 16 bases separating them. This CDR3 is CASSGGDTTSTEAFF. CDR3 bases: TGTGCCAGCAGCGGTGGGGACACGACGAGCACTGAAGCTTTCTTT. The full variable domain, with the rest looked up from reference TRBV9 and TRBJ1-1, is DSGVTQTPKHLITATGQRVTLRCSPRSGDLSVYWYQQSLDQGLQFLIQYYNGEERAKGNILERFSAQQFPDLHSELNLSSLELGDSALYFCASSGGDTTSTEAFFGQGTRLTVV.

The chain carries TRBV29-1 and TRBJ2-7; D might be TRBD1 or TRBD2, each matching 5 bases. The germline CDR1 and CDR2 sequences are SQVTM and ANQGSEA. There are 11 residues in the CDR3. The ends were cut back, 6 bases at V and 6 bases at J, with 12 bases in the middle. CDR3 protein: CSVRWGIEQYF. CDR3 bases: TGCAGCGTGCGATGGGGGATCGAGCAGTACTTC.

This clonotype was counted ten times or more. The chain is built from TRBV11-2 and TRBJ2-2; TRBD2 aligns across 11 bases. Germline V lookup: CDR1 SGHAT, CDR2 FQNNGV. The CDR3 length is 18 residues. Trimming took 5 bases from V and 6 from J; bases not matched to a gene: 14. The CDR3 DNA is TGTGCCAGCAGCCCCTCTCCCCTACTAGCGGGAGTGTCCGGGGAGCTGTTTTTT. This sequence encodes CASSPSPLLAGVSGELFF.

This clonotype was seen many times. The V gene is TRBV29-1, the J gene TRBJ2-7; TRBD2 might be the D (6 bases). V was pared by 4 bases and J by 5 bases, with 15 bases between. The CDR3 is 13 amino acids. Germline V gene sequence: CDR1 SQVTM, CDR2 ANQGSEA. CDR3 residues: CSVAGTGWDEQYF. The CDR3 coding sequence is TGCAGCGTTGCGGGGACTGGGTGGGACGAGCAGTACTTC.

In its sample, this clonotype was seen many times. The chain links TRBV5-1 to TRBJ2-5, with 9 bases that match TRBD2. Germline CDR1 SGHRS, CDR2 YFSETQ. There are 16 residues in the CDR3. With 4 bases clipped from V and 2 bases from J, the junction kept 9 bases outside the gene matches. The CDR3 reads CASSPTRLAVQETQYF. The DNA for the CDR3 is TGCGCCAGCAGCCCGACGAGACTAGCGGTACAAGAGACCCAGTACTTC.

This rearrangement joins TRBV11-2 to TRBJ2-3, with 8 bases aligning to TRBD2. Germline CDR1 SGHAT, CDR2 FQNNGV. Unmatched junction bases numbered 19, after V lost 4 bases and J lost 7 bases. CDR3 size: 18 residues. Here the CDR3 reads CASSSRRGGGGIEYTQYF. The CDR3 DNA sequence: TGTGCCAGCAGCTCCCGACGGGGGGGCGGGGGGATCGAATATACGCAGTATTTT.

In its sample, this clonotype was seen a few times. This chain joins TRBV20-1 and TRBJ2-7, with 8 bases aligning to TRBD2. Germline CDR1 reads DFQATT; CDR2 reads SNEGSKA (reference sequence). Trimming took 7 bases from V and 1 from J; bases not matched to a gene: 12. The CDR3 runs to 15 residues. The CDR3 nucleotides read TGCAGTGTAGGTAGCGGGATGTTTGGGTCCTACGAGCAGTACTTC. Encoded protein: CSVGSGMFGSYEQYF.

This clonotype came up a few times. The V call is TRBV12-3 or TRBV12-4, the J call TRBJ2-7, with 8 bases aligning to TRBD2. Trimming at V came to 0 bases and at J to 3 bases, leaving 7 bases not matched to a gene. This CDR3 comprises 16 residues. The CDR3 nucleotides are TGTGCCAGCAGTTTAGCCCCCTTAGCGGGGAACTACGAGCAGTACTTC. This translates into CASSLAPLAGNYEQYF.

The V call is TRBV7-9, the J call TRBJ2-3; no firm D call. Deletions cut 3 bases from V and 3 bases from J, with 10 bases between. The CDR3 totals 14 residues. Germline assignment: CDR1 SEHNR and CDR2 FQNEAQ (reference sequence). CDR3 residues: CASSLRRTTDTQYF. CDR3 bases: TGTGCCAGCAGCTTGCGGAGAACGACAGATACGCAGTATTTT.

This sequence joins TRBV4-1 and TRBJ2-7; 13 bases match TRBD2. The CDR3 extends over 16 amino acids. With V trimmed by 3 bases and J by 5 bases, 7 bases remained unmatched. The germline V gene has CDR1 MGHRA and CDR2 YSYEKL. The CDR3 bases are TGCGCCAGCAGCCACGAAAAAGGACTAGCGGGAGACGAGCAGTACTTC. The encoded protein is CASSHEKGLAGDEQYF.

This clonotype was detected many times. This rearrangement joins TRBV11-2 to TRBJ2-7; the D is unclear. Germline assignment: CDR1 SGHAT and CDR2 FQNNGV. This CDR3 is built from 11 residues. CDR3 DNA: TGTGCCAGCAGCGTCGGACCCCTCTTCCACGTC. This encodes CASSVGPLFHV.

This clonotype was recorded many times. This chain joins TRBV3-1 and TRBJ2-4; TRBD2 might be the D (5 bases). Between the trimmed V and J ends, which lost 4 bases and 14 bases, there was a span of 15 bases. Germline V lookup: CDR1 LGHDT, CDR2 YNNKEL (reference sequence). CDR3 length equals 12 residues. The CDR3 DNA reads TGTGCCAGCAGCCCAGAGACCGGGAATAAGTACTTC. It translates to CASSPETGNKYF. The full variable domain, completed using reference TRBV3-1 and TRBJ2-4, is DTAVSQTPKYLVTQMGNDKSIKCEQNLGHDTMYWYKQDSKKFLKIMFSYNNKELIINETVPNRFSPKSPDKAHLNLHINSLELGDSAVYFCASSPETGNKYFGAGTRLSVL.